This is a list of T cell receptor beta chains from one sample in a study of T-cell memory formation after mild COVID-19. In TCRdb, the 5' RACE reads were re-called with MiXCR into one record per CDR3 protein. The profile covers 470,000 or so distinct CDR3 sequences, with nearly 25% appearing a single time and roughly an eighth taken by the ten largest. The sequencing input was PBMCs or a T cell subset sorted from them (not recorded which). These TCRs come from an adult woman who had mild COVID-19 (a few samples of this study predate the infection). Cell type and time point are not known. CDR3s include the opening cysteine and the closing phenylalanine or tryptophan. D genes are given only for firm matches. The size entry is marked missing in some rows and otherwise reads once, few, many or a size class.

abundance: once; d_gene: TRBD2; j_gene: TRBJ2-3; v_gene: TRBV6-6; CDR3nt: TGTGCCAGCAGTTACGCCATGACTAGCGGGAGTTGGGATACGCAGTATTTT; CDR3aa: CASSYAMTSGSWDTQYF
abundance: NA; d_gene: TRBD1; j_gene: TRBJ2-7; v_gene: TRBV7-6; CDR3nt: TGTGCCAGCAGCACAAGACAGGGATACGAGCAGTACTTC; CDR3aa: CASSTRQGYEQYF
abundance: NA; d_gene: TRBD2; j_gene: TRBJ2-1; v_gene: TRBV15; CDR3nt: TGTGCCACCAGCATAGCGGGGGATGAGCAGTTCTTC; CDR3aa: CATSIAGDEQFF
abundance: few; d_gene: TRBD1; j_gene: TRBJ1-5; v_gene: TRBV6-2/TRBV6-3; CDR3nt: TGTGCCAGCAGCCGACAGGGGTCGGGTCAGCCCCAGCATTTT; CDR3aa: CASSRQGSGQPQHF
abundance: NA; d_gene: TRBD2; j_gene: TRBJ2-3; v_gene: TRBV7-3; CDR3nt: TGTGCCAGCAGCTTAACGGGCGGGACTAAACTTGATACGCAGTATTTT; CDR3aa: CASSLTGGTKLDTQYF
abundance: few; d_gene: NA; j_gene: TRBJ2-7; v_gene: TRBV20-1; CDR3nt: TGCAGTGCTCCCCGGAGAGCCGTAAGGGGCGAGCAGTACTTC; CDR3aa: CSAPRRAVRGEQYF
abundance: NA; d_gene: NA; j_gene: TRBJ1-3; v_gene: TRBV12-3/TRBV12-4; CDR3nt: TGTGCCAGCAGTTTAGACAGGGCTGGAGTCACCATATATTTT; CDR3aa: CASSLDRAGVTIYF
abundance: NA; d_gene: TRBD2; j_gene: TRBJ2-1; v_gene: TRBV9; CDR3nt: TGTGCCAGCAGCGACTTAGCGGGTACGCAGTTCTTC; CDR3aa: CASSDLAGTQFF
abundance: few; d_gene: NA; j_gene: TRBJ2-7; v_gene: TRBV7-9; CDR3nt: TGTGCCAGCGGTCGGACAGCCAACGAGCAGTACTTC; CDR3aa: CASGRTANEQYF
abundance: NA; d_gene: TRBD1; j_gene: TRBJ2-2; v_gene: TRBV6-2/TRBV6-3; CDR3nt: TGTGCCAGCAGAGGCACAGGGGAACACGGGGAGCTGTTTTTT; CDR3aa: CASRGTGEHGELFF
abundance: NA; d_gene: NA; j_gene: TRBJ1-4; v_gene: TRBV5-5; CDR3nt: TGTGCCAGCAGCTTCGTTCCGGCCGAAAAACTGTTTTTT; CDR3aa: CASSFVPAEKLFF
abundance: few; d_gene: NA; j_gene: TRBJ1-5; v_gene: TRBV9; CDR3nt: TGTGCCAGCAGCGTTGGTGGGGCTTTTCAGCCCCAGCATTTT; CDR3aa: CASSVGGAFQPQHF
abundance: NA; d_gene: NA; j_gene: TRBJ2-7; v_gene: TRBV15; CDR3nt: TGTGCCACCAGCAATGTGGGGTACGAGCAGTACTTC; CDR3aa: CATSNVGYEQYF
abundance: few; d_gene: NA; j_gene: TRBJ2-7; v_gene: TRBV9; CDR3nt: TGTGCCAGCAGCGTATCTGGGACTCCTTACTACGAGCAGTACTTC; CDR3aa: CASSVSGTPYYEQYF
abundance: NA; d_gene: NA; j_gene: TRBJ2-5; v_gene: TRBV20-1; CDR3nt: TGCAGTGCTAGAGAGAACTTAGAGTTGGGAGAGACCCAGTACTTC; CDR3aa: CSARENLELGETQYF
abundance: NA; d_gene: TRBD1; j_gene: TRBJ2-5; v_gene: TRBV19; CDR3nt: TGTGCCAGCTCTCGACAGGGCGGGTTTCGGGGAGAGACCCAGTACTTC; CDR3aa: CASSRQGGFRGETQYF
abundance: NA; d_gene: NA; j_gene: TRBJ2-7; v_gene: TRBV20-1; CDR3nt: TGCAGTGCCCCTCTGGGCTACGAGCAGTACTTC; CDR3aa: CSAPLGYEQYF
abundance: few; d_gene: NA; j_gene: TRBJ2-7; v_gene: TRBV5-1; CDR3nt: TGCGCCAGCAGGCCTACAGGGATCTACGAGCAGTACTTC; CDR3aa: CASRPTGIYEQYF
abundance: NA; d_gene: TRBD2; j_gene: TRBJ2-1; v_gene: TRBV5-1; CDR3nt: TGCGCCAGCAGCGAGCATAGCGGGAGCTCCTACAATGAGCAGTTCTTC; CDR3aa: CASSEHSGSSYNEQFF
abundance: NA; d_gene: NA; j_gene: TRBJ2-7; v_gene: TRBV27; CDR3nt: TGTGCCAGCAGTGTCGGGTCGTTCTCCTACGAGCAGTACTTC; CDR3aa: CASSVGSFSYEQYF
abundance: NA; d_gene: NA; j_gene: TRBJ2-3; v_gene: TRBV7-9; CDR3nt: TGTGCCAGCAGCTTAGACCGGGTGATGCAGTATTTT; CDR3aa: CASSLDRVMQYF
abundance: NA; d_gene: NA; j_gene: TRBJ2-7; v_gene: TRBV5-1; CDR3nt: TGCGCCAGCAGCTTGTATAAGGGTGTCAACGAGCAGTACTTC; CDR3aa: CASSLYKGVNEQYF
abundance: many; d_gene: NA; j_gene: TRBJ1-1; v_gene: TRBV18; CDR3nt: TGTGCCAGCTCACCACAGAAAAACACTGAAGCTTTCTTT; CDR3aa: CASSPQKNTEAFF
abundance: NA; d_gene: NA; j_gene: TRBJ2-1; v_gene: TRBV20-1; CDR3nt: TGCAGTGCTAACTCAGACCCGGGTCTTCAGTTCTTC; CDR3aa: CSANSDPGLQFF
abundance: many; d_gene: NA; j_gene: TRBJ2-2; v_gene: TRBV7-8; CDR3nt: TGTGCCAGCAGCGCAGTCGCGAACACCGGGGAGCTGTTTTTT; CDR3aa: CASSAVANTGELFF
abundance: NA; d_gene: TRBD1; j_gene: TRBJ1-2; v_gene: TRBV25-1; CDR3nt: TGTGCCAGCTCGACAGGGCGGGTTGTGGGTGGCTACACCTTC; CDR3aa: CASSTGRVVGGYTF
abundance: NA; d_gene: TRBD2; j_gene: TRBJ2-1; v_gene: TRBV11-1; CDR3nt: TGTGCCAGCAGAATAGTGGGGACTAGCGGGTCGAATGAGCAGTTCTTC; CDR3aa: CASRIVGTSGSNEQFF